Below, one TCR beta chain is given with its context. These data belong to a study of blood T cell repertoires in COVID-19. Study at large: From the United States, Italy and Spain came samples of acute and convalescent COVID-19. PBMCs, B-cell-depleted T cells, or T cells were the source of the cDNA or gDNA that made up the material.

As handled by the study authors: Amplifying reference gene primers gave estimates of nucleated cell counts. Clones were sequenced by immunoSEQ multiplex PCR, and TCRdb holds only the in-frame ones, with some missing. V and J calls and clone size are copied from that table; D and trimming were computed from the DNA. The table lists hundreds of thousands of clones, about four fifths of them singletons. The CDR3 totals 16 residues. Germline assignment: CDR1 SGHNT and CDR2 YYREEE (reference sequence). Deletions cut 1 base from V and 2 bases from J, with 14 bases between. Seattle's enrolled individuals joined amid active infection and were then monitored longitudinally.

The rearrangement uses TRBV5-4 and TRBJ2-3; possibly TRBD1 for D (5 bases). The sequenced material came from peripheral blood. The sequence derives from a woman over 75 with COVID-19, enrolled during active disease. CDR3 bases: TGTGCCAGCAGCTTGCGACAGCTGGCCTCCACAGATACGCAGTATTTT. Translated: CASSLRQLASTDTQYF. The full variable domain, with the rest looked up from reference TRBV5-4 and TRBJ2-3, is ETGVTQSPTHLIKTRGQQVTLRCSSQSGHNTVSWYQQALGQGPQFIFQYYREEENGRGNFPPRFSGLQFPNYSSELNVNALELDDSALYLCASSLRQLASTDTQYFGPGTRLTVL.